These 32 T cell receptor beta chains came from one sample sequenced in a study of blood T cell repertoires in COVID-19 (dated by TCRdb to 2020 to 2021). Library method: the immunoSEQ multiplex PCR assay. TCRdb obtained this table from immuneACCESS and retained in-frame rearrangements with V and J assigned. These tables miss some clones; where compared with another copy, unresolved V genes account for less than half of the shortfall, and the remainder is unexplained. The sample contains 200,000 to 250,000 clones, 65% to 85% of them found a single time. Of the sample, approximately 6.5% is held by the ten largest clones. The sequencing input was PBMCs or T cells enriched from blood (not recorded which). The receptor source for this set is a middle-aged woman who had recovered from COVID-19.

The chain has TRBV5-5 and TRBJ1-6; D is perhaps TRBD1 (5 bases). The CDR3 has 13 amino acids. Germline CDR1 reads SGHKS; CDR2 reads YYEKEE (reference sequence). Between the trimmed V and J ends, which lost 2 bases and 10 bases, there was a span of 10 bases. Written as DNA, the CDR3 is TGTGCCAGCAGCTTAGGGGCTAAATCACCCCTCCACTTT. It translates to CASSLGAKSPLHF.

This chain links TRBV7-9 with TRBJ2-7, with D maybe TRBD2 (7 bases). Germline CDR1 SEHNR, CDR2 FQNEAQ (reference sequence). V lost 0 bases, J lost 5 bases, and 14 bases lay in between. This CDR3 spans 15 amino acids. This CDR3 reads CASSLAGGGGHEQYF. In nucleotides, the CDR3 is TGTGCCAGCAGCTTAGCGGGGGGGGGCGGGCACGAGCAGTACTTC.

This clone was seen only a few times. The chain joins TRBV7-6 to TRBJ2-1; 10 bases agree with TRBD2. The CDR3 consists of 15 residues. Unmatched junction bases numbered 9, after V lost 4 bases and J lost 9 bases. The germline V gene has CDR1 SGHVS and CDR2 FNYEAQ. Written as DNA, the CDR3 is TGTGCCAGCAGCTATCTAGCGGGAGCTTTTAGTGAGCAGTTCTTC. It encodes CASSYLAGAFSEQFF. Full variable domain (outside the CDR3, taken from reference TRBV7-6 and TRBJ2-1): GAGVSQSPRYKVTKRGQDVALRCDPISGHVSLYWYRQALGQGPEFLTYFNYEAQQDKSGLPNDRFSAERPEGSISTLTIQRTEQRDSAMYRCASSYLAGAFSEQFFGPGTRLTVL.

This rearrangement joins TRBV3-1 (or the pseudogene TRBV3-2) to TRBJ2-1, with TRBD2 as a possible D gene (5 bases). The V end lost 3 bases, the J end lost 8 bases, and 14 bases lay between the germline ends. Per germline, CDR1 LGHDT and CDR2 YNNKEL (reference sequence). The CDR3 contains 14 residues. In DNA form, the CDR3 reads TGTGCCAGCAGCCATCGAGGGCCTGTAGATGAGCAGTTCTTC. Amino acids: CASSHRGPVDEQFF.

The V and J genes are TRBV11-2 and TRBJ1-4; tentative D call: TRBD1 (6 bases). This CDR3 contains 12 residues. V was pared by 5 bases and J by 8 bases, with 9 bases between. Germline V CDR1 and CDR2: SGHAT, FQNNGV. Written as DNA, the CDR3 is TGTGCCAGCAGCCCCGACAGGGAAAAACTGTTTTTT. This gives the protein CASSPDREKLFF. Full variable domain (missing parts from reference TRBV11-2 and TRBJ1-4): EAGVAQSPRYKIIEKRQSVAFWCNPISGHATLYWYQQILGQGPKLLIQFQNNGVVDDSQLPKDRFSAERLKGVDSTLKIQPAKLEDSAVYLCASSPDREKLFFGSGTQLSVL.

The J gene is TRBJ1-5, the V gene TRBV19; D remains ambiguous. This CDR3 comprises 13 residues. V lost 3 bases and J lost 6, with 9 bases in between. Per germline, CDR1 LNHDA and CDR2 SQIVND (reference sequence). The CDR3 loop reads CASSIPSVQPQHF. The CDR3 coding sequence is TGTGCCAGTAGTATCCCCTCAGTTCAGCCCCAGCATTTT.

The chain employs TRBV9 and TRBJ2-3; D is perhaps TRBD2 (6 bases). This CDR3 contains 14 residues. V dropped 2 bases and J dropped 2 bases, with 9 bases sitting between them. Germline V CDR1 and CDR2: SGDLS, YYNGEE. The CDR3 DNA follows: TGTGCCAGCAGCGTCGGAGGGATCACAGATACGCAGTATTTT. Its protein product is CASSVGGITDTQYF.

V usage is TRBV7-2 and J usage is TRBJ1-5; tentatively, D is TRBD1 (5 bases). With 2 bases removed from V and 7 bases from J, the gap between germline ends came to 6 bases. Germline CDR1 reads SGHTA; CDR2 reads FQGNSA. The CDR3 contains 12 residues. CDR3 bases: TGTGCCAGCAGCTTACCAGGGCAGCCCCAGCATTTT. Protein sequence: CASSLPGQPQHF. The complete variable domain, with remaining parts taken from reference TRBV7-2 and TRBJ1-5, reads GAGVSQSPSNKVTEKGKDVELRCDPISGHTALYWYRQSLGQGLEFLIYFQGNSAPDKSGLPSDRFSAERTGGSVSTLTIQRTQQEDSAVYLCASSLPGQPQHFGDGTRLSIL.

The CDR3 spells CASGQGRETQYF. In nucleotides, the CDR3 is TGTGCCAGCGGGCAGGGTCGAGAGACCCAGTACTTC. The rearrangement uses TRBV2 and TRBJ2-5; perhaps TRBD1 as D (5 bases). The CDR3 totals 12 residues. CDR1 and CDR2 (germline): SNHLY, FYNNEI. V was pared by 8 bases and J by 4 bases, with 11 bases between.

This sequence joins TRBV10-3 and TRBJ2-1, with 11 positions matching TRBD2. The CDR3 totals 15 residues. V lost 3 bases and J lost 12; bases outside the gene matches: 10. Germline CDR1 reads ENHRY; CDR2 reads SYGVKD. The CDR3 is CAISELTSGRGGQFF. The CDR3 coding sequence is TGTGCCATCAGTGAACTAACTAGCGGGAGAGGTGGGCAGTTCTTC.

CDR3 in amino acids: CASSDSRLAGGRNEQFF. The CDR3 DNA reads as TGTGCCAGCAGTGATAGCAGACTAGCGGGAGGGCGTAATGAGCAGTTCTTC. V gene TRBV28 combines with J gene TRBJ2-1, with 14 bases matching TRBD2. V lost 5 bases, J lost 7 bases, and 10 bases stayed unmatched. The germline CDR1 and CDR2 sequences are MDHEN and SYDVKM. There are 17 residues in the CDR3.

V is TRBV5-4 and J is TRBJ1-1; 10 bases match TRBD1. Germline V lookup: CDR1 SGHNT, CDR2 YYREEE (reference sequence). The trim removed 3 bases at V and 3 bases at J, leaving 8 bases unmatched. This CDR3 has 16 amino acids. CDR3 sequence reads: CASSSIDRGQDTEAFF. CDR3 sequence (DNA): TGTGCCAGCAGCTCGATAGACAGGGGGCAAGACACTGAAGCTTTCTTT.

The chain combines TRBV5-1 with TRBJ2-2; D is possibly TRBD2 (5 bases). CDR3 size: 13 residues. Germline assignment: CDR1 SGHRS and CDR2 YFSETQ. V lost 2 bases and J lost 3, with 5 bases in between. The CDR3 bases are TGCGCCAGCAGCTTCGGGGACACCGGGGAGCTGTTTTTT. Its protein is CASSFGDTGELFF.

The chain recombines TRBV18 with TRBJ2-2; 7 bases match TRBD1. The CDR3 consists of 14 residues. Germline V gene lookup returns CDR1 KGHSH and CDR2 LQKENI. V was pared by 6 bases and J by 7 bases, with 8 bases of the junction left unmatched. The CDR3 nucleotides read TGTGCCAGCTCCGAACAGGGGATCGGCGGGGAGCTGTTTTTT. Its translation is CASSEQGIGGELFF.

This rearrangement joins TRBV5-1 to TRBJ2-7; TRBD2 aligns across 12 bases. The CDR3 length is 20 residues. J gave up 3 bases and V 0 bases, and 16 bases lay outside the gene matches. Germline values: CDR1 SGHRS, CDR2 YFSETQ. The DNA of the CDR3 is TGCGCCAGCAGCTTGGGAGCTAGCGGGAGGGCCGGCGGATTCTACTACGAGCAGTACTTC. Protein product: CASSLGASGRAGGFYYEQYF.

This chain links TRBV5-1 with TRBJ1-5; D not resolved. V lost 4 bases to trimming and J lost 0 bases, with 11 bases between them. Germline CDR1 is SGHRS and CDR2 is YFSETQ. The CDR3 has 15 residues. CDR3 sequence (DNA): TGCGCCAGCAGCCTCTCCGGGAATAGCAATCAGCCCCAGCATTTT. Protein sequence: CASSLSGNSNQPQHF. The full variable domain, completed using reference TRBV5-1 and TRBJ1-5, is KAGVTQTPRYLIKTRGQQVTLSCSPISGHRSVSWYQQTPGQGLQFLFEYFSETQRNKGNFPGRFSGRQFSNSRSEMNVSTLELGDSALYLCASSLSGNSNQPQHFGDGTRLSIL.

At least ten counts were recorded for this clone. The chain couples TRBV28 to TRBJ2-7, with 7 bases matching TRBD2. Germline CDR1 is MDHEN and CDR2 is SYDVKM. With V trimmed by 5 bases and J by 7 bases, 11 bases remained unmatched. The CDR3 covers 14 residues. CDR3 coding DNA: TGTGCCAGCAGTCCTAGGGAGGGCTTACGGGAGCAGTACTTC. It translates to CASSPREGLREQYF. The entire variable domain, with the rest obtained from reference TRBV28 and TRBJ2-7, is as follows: DVKVTQSSRYLVKRTGEKVFLECVQDMDHENMFWYRQDPGLGLRLIYFSYDVKMKEKGDIPEGYSVSREKKERFSLILESASTNQTSMYLCASSPREGLREQYFGPGTRLTVT.

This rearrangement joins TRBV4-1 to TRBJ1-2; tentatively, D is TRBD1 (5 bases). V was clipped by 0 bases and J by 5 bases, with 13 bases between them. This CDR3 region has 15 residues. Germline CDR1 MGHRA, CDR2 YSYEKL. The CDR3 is CASSQDARDYYGYTF. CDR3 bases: TGCGCCAGCAGCCAAGATGCCAGGGACTATTATGGCTACACCTTC.

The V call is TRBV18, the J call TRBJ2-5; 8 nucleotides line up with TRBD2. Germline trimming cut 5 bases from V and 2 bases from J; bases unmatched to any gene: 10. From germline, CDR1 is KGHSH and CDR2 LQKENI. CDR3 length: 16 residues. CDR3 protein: CASSVTPGLVQETQYF. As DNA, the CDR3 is TGTGCCAGCTCAGTAACGCCGGGACTAGTTCAAGAGACCCAGTACTTC.

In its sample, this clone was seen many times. The CDR3 region is CAWPGQLMNTGELFF. The DNA of the CDR3 is TGTGCCTGGCCCGGACAGCTCATGAACACCGGGGAGCTGTTTTTT. The chain has TRBV30 and TRBJ2-2; maybe TRBD1 (6 bases). V lost 5 bases and J 1 base, leaving 14 bases between the germline ends. The CDR3 is made up of 15 amino acids. Germline V gene sequence: CDR1 GTSNPN, CDR2 SVGIG (reference sequence). Combining the CDR3 with reference TRBV30 and TRBJ2-2 gives the whole variable domain SQTIHQWPATLVQPVGSPLSLECTVEGTSNPNLYWYRQAAGRGLQLLFYSVGIGQISSEVPQNLSASRPQDRQFILSSKKLLLSDSGFYLCAWPGQLMNTGELFFGEGSRLTVL.

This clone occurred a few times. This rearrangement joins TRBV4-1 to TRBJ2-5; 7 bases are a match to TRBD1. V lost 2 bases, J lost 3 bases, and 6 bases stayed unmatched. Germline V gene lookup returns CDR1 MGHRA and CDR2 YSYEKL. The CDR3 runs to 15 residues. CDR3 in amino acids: CASSQSPGQKETQYF. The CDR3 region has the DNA TGCGCCAGCAGCCAAAGCCCGGGACAGAAAGAGACCCAGTACTTC.

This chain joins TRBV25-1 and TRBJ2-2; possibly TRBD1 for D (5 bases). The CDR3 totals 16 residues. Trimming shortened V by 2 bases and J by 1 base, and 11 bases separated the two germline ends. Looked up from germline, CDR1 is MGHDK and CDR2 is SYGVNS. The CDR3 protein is CASSERGRVNTGELFF. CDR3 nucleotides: TGTGCCAGCAGTGAAAGGGGCAGGGTGAACACCGGGGAGCTGTTTTTT.

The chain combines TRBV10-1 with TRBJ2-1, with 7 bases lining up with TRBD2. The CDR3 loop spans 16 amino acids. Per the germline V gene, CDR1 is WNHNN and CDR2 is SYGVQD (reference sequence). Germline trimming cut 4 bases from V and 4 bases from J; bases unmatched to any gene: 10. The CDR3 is CASSAGAAGLYNEQFF. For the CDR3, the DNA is TGCGCCAGCAGTGCTGGGGCAGCGGGACTATACAATGAGCAGTTCTTC.

CDR3 in DNA: TGTGCCAGCAGCTTAAGCTCGCGGGAGACACGCTACAATGAGCAGTTCTTC. This codes for CASSLSSRETRYNEQFF. This chain joins TRBV7-3 and TRBJ2-1; the match to TRBD2 covers 7 bases. Trimming took 1 base from V and 3 from J; bases not matched to a gene: 9. Germline lookup yields CDR1 SGHTA and CDR2 FQGTGA. CDR3 length: 17 amino acids.

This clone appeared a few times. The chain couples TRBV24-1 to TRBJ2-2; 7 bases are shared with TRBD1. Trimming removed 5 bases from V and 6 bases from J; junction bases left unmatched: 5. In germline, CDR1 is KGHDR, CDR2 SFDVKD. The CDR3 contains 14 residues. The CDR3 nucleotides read TGTGCCACCAGTGCCCCGGGACAGCCCGGGGAGCTGTTTTTT. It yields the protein CATSAPGQPGELFF.

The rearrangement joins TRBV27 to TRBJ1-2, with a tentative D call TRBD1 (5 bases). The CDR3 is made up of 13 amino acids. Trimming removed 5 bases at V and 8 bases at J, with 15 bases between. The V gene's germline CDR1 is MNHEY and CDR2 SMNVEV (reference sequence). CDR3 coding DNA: TGTGCCAGCAGTCCCCAATGGACATCGGGCTACACCTTC. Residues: CASSPQWTSGYTF.

The CDR3 bases are TGTGCCAGCAGTTTAGGAGGAGGGGAGACCCAGTACTTC. Translating it yields CASSLGGGETQYF. The V and J genes are TRBV12-3 or TRBV12-4 and TRBJ2-5; D is possibly TRBD2 (6 bases). The CDR3 is made up of 13 amino acids. The V gene lost 1 base and the J gene lost 5 bases, with 8 bases spanning the gap.

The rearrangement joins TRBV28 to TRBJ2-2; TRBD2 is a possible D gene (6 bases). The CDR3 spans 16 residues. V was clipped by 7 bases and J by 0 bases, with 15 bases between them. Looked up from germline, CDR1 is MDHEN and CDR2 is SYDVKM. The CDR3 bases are TGTGCCAGCATTTCAGGGAGGAGGGCGAACACCGGGGAGCTGTTTTTT. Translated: CASISGRRANTGELFF.

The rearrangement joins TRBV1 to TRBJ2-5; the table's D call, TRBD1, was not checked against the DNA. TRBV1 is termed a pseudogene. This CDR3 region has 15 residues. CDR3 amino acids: CTSSQASTGKETQYF. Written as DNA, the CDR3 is TGCACCAGCAGCCAAGCATCGACAGGGAAGGAGACCCAGTACTTC.

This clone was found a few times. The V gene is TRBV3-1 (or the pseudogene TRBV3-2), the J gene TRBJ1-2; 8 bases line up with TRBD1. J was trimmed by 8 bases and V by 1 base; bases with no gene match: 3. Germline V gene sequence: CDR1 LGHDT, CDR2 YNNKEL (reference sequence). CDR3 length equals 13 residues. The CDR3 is CASSQGTGRGYTF. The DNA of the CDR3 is TGTGCCAGCAGCCAAGGGACAGGGCGCGGCTACACCTTC.

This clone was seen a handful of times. Here the CDR3 reads CASSYAGSSGNTIYF. CDR3 coding DNA: TGTGCCAGCAGTTACGCAGGTTCCTCTGGAAACACCATATATTTT. The chain recombines TRBV6-5 with TRBJ1-3; D call uncertain. V was trimmed by 2 bases and J by 0 bases, leaving 8 bases between them. The CDR3 sequence is 15 residues long. Germline-derived CDR1 and CDR2 are MNHEY and SVGAGI.

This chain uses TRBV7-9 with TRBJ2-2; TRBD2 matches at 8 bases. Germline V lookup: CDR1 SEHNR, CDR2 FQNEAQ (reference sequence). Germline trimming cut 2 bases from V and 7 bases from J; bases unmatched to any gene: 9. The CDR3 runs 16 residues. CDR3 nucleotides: TGTGCCAGCAGCTTAAGAACTAGCGGTTTGCACGGGGAGCTGTTTTTT. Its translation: CASSLRTSGLHGELFF. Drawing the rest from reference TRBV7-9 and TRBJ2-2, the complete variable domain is DTGVSQNPRHKITKRGQNVTFRCDPISEHNRLYWYRQTLGQGPEFLTYFQNEAQLEKSRLLSDRFSAERPKGSFSTLEIQRTEQGDSAMYLCASSLRTSGLHGELFFGEGSRLTVL.